One and the same sample provided the 8 T cell receptor beta chains below, sequenced in a study of cytomegalovirus exposure and HLA in healthy donors. Vbeta (60) and Jbeta (13) primers were used in the PCR. Repertoires were generated with immunoSEQ multiplex PCR, while TCRdb's copy carries only in-frame clones and drops some. The sample shows about 80,000 clones, approximately 60% of them seen only once. Material for sequencing was PBMCs. Receptors originate from a male donor in good health and CMV-seropositive.

V is TRBV5-1 and J is TRBJ2-7; 11 nucleotides match TRBD2. CDR1 and CDR2 from the germline V gene are SGHRS and YFSETQ. V lost 0 bases to trimming and J lost 3 bases; unmatched junction nucleotides: 2. This CDR3 contains 15 residues. CDR3 loop: CASSLVAGGGYEQYF. CDR3 bases: TGCGCCAGCAGCTTGGTAGCGGGGGGGGGCTACGAGCAGTACTTC.

V usage is TRBV28 and J usage is TRBJ2-5, with D possibly TRBD1 on 5 matching bases. There are 12 residues in the CDR3. Germline assignment: CDR1 MDHEN and CDR2 SYDVKM. Trimming left V 5 bases short and J 9 bases short, with 13 bases between. The chain's CDR3 is CASSPIPGSQYF. CDR3 DNA sequence: TGTGCCAGCAGTCCTATTCCAGGGTCCCAGTACTTC.

This rearrangement joins TRBV7-9 to TRBJ2-7; TRBD1 might be the D (5 bases). CDR3 length: 15 amino acids. The germline gives CDR1 SEHNR, CDR2 FQNEAQ (reference sequence). V shed 4 bases and J shed 0 bases, with 13 bases lying between them. As DNA, the CDR3 is TGTGCCAGCAGCTCCCCGGACACTCCCTCCTACGAGCAGTACTTC. This encodes CASSSPDTPSYEQYF. Full variable domain (remainder filled in from reference TRBV7-9 and TRBJ2-7): DTGVSQNPRHKITKRGQNVTFRCDPISEHNRLYWYRQTLGQGPEFLTYFQNEAQLEKSRLLSDRFSAERPKGSFSTLEIQRTEQGDSAMYLCASSSPDTPSYEQYFGPGTRLTVT.

This chain connects TRBV6-5 to TRBJ1-5; maybe TRBD1 (5 bases). The germline CDR1 and CDR2 sequences are MNHEY and SVGAGI. The CDR3 contains 15 residues. V was shortened by 5 bases and J by 1 base, with 12 bases between the two germline ends. The CDR3 spells CASSQGFPSNQPQHF. The CDR3 DNA reads as TGTGCCAGCAGTCAGGGCTTCCCGAGCAATCAGCCCCAGCATTTT.

V is TRBV6-4 and J is TRBJ1-1; the D gene is possibly TRBD1 (5 bases). The CDR3 extends over 14 amino acids. CDR1 MRHNA and CDR2 SNTAGT come from the germline V gene. The V gene lost 4 bases and the J gene lost 8 bases, with 17 bases spanning the gap. The CDR3 sequence is CASSGGGGSGEAFF. DNA for the CDR3: TGTGCCAGCAGTGGGGGGGGAGGGTCTGGGGAAGCTTTCTTT.

V is TRBV30 and J is TRBJ2-3; 9 bases align to TRBD2. The CDR3 has 15 amino acids. The germline V gene has CDR1 GTSNPN and CDR2 SVGIG (reference sequence). The ends lost 6 bases at V and 3 bases at J; junction bases unmatched: 10. CDR3 sequence reads: CACHLSGRGTDTQYF. CDR3 DNA: TGTGCCTGCCACCTTAGCGGGAGAGGGACAGATACGCAGTATTTT.

This clone has a handful of counts. At one end the junction does not follow the germline gene, possibly because of a read error. The chain joins TRBV7-7 to TRBJ2-7, with TRBD2 as a possible D gene (6 bases). Germline V gene lookup returns CDR1 SSHAT and CDR2 FNYEAQ (reference sequence). The CDR3 consists of 13 residues. CDR3 amino acids: CASSAGPGDEQYF. The CDR3 DNA reads as TGTGCTAGCAGCGCGGGGCCTGGGGACGAGCAGTACTTC. Full variable domain (missing parts from reference TRBV7-7 and TRBJ2-7): GAGVSQSPRYKVTKRGQDVTLRCDPISSHATLYWYQQALGQGPEFLTYFNYEAQPDKSGLPSDRFSAERPEGSISTLTIQRTEQRDSAMYRCASSAGPGDEQYFGPGTRLTVT.

This rearrangement joins TRBV28 to TRBJ1-1; D gene ambiguous. The CDR3 extends over 13 amino acids. CDR1 is MDHEN, CDR2 SYDVKM, per germline. The ends were cut back, 3 bases at V and 2 bases at J, with 7 bases in the middle. This CDR3 is CASSFGRNTEAFF. The CDR3 coding sequence is TGTGCCAGCAGTTTTGGTAGAAACACTGAAGCTTTCTTT.